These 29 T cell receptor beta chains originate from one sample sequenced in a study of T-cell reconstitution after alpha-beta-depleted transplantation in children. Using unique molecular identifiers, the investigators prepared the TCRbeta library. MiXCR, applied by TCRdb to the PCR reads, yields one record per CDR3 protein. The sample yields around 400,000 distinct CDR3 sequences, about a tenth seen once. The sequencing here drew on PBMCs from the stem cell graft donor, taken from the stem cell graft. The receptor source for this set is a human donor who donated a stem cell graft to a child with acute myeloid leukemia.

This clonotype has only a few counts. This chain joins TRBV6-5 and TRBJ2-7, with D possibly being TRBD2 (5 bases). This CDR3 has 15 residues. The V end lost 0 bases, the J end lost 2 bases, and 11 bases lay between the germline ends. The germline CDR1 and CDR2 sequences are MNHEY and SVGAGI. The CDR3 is CASSYSGGLTYEQYF. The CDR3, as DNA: TGTGCCAGCAGTTACTCTGGCGGGCTGACCTACGAGCAGTACTTC.

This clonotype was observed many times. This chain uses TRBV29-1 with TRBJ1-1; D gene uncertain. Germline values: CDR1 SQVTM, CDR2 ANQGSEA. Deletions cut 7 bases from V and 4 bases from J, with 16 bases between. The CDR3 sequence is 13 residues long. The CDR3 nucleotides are TGCAGCGGCGTTGACCAGGTGCGCACTGAAGCTTTCTTT. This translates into CSGVDQVRTEAFF.

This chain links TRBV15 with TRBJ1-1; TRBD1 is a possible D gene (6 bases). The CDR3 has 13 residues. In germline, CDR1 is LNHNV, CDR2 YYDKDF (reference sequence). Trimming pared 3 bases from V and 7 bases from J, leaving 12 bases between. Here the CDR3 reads CATSSRTAYEAFF. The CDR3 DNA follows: TGTGCCACCAGCAGCCGGACAGCTTATGAAGCTTTCTTT.

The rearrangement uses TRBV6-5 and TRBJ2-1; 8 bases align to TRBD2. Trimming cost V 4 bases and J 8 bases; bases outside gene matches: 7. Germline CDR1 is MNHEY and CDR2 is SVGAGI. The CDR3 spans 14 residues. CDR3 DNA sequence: TGTGCCAGCAGTTCCGGACTAGCTTCCTATGAGCAGTTCTTC. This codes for CASSSGLASYEQFF.

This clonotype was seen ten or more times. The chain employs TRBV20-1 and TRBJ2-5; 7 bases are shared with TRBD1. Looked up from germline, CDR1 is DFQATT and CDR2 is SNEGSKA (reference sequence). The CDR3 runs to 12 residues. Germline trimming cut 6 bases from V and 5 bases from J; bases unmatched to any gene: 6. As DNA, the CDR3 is TGCAGTGCCCGAGACAGGGAGGAGACCCAGTACTTC. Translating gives CSARDREETQYF.

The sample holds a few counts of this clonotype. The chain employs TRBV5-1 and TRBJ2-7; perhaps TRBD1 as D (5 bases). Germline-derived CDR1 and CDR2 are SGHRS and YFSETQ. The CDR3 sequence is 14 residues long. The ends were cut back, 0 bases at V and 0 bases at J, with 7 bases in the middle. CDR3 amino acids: CASSLATDSYEQYF. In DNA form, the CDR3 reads TGCGCCAGCAGCTTGGCGACAGACTCCTACGAGCAGTACTTC.

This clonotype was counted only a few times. The CDR3 reads CSARFGSQRGNQPQHF. In DNA form, the CDR3 reads TGCAGTGCTAGATTTGGCAGCCAACGGGGCAATCAGCCCCAGCATTTT. This chain joins TRBV20-1 and TRBJ1-5, with D hard to call. Per the germline V gene, CDR1 is DFQATT and CDR2 is SNEGSKA (reference sequence). This CDR3 is built from 16 residues. Trimming left V 2 bases short and J 2 bases short, with 16 bases between.

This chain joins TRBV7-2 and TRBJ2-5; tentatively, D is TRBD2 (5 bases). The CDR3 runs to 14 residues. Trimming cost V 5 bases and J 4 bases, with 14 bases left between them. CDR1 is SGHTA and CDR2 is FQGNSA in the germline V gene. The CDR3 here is CASSLRGWGETQYF. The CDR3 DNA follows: TGTGCCAGCAGCCTACGAGGGTGGGGAGAGACCCAGTACTTC. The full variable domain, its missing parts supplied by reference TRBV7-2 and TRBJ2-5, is GAGVSQSPSNKVTEKGKDVELRCDPISGHTALYWYRQSLGQGLEFLIYFQGNSAPDKSGLPSDRFSAERTGGSVSTLTIQRTQQEDSAVYLCASSLRGWGETQYFGPGTRLLVL.

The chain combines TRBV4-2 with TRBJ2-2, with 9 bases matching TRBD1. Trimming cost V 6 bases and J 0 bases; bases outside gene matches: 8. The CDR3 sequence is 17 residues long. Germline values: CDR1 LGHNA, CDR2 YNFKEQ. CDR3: CASSSGTGPANTGELFF. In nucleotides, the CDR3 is TGTGCCAGCAGTTCCGGGACAGGGCCCGCGAACACCGGGGAGCTGTTTTTT.

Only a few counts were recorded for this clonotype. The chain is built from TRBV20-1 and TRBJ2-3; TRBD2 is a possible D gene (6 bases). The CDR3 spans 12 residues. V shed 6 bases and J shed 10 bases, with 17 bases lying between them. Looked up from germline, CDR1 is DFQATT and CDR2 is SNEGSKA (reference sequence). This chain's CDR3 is CSAPGTREPQYF. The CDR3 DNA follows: TGCAGTGCCCCCGGGACTCGGGAGCCGCAGTATTTT.

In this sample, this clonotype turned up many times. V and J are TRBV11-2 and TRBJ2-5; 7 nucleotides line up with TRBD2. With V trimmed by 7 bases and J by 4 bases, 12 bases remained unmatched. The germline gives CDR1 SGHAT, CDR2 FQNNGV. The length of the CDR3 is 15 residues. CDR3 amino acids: CASTPPAGNRETQYF. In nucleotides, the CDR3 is TGTGCCAGCACACCCCCAGCGGGAAATAGAGAGACCCAGTACTTC.

The CDR3 sequence: CASSLNRGTGELFF. The CDR3 DNA sequence: TGTGCCAGCAGCTTAAACAGGGGAACCGGGGAGCTGTTTTTT. The rearrangement uses TRBV7-8 and TRBJ2-2; 7 nucleotides agree with TRBD1. The CDR3 length is 14 residues. V lost 2 bases and J lost 5; bases outside the gene matches: 2. The V gene's germline CDR1 is SGHVS and CDR2 FQNEAQ. Drawing the rest from reference TRBV7-8 and TRBJ2-2, the complete variable domain is GAGVSQSPRYKVAKRGQDVALRCDPISGHVSLFWYQQALGQGPEFLTYFQNEAQLDKSGLPSDRFFAERPEGSVSTLKIQRTQQEDSAVYLCASSLNRGTGELFFGEGSRLTVL.

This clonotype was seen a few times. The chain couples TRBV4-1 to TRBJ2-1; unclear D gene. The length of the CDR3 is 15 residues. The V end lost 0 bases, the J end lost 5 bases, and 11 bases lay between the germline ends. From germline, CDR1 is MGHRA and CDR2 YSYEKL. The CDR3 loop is CASSQDWAAHNEQFF. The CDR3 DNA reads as TGCGCCAGCAGCCAAGATTGGGCAGCCCACAATGAGCAGTTCTTC.

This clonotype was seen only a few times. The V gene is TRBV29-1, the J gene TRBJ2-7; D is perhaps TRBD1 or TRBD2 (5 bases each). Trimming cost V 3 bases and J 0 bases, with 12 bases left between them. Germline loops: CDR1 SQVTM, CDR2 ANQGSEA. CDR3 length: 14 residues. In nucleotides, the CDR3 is TGCAGCGTTGAGCTCCGGGACGGCTCCTACGAGCAGTACTTC. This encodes CSVELRDGSYEQYF.

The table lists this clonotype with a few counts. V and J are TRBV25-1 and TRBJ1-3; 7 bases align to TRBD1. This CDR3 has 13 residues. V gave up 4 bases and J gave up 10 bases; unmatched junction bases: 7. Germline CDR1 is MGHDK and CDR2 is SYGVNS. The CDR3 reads CASSGTGEGTIYF. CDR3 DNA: TGTGCCAGCAGTGGTACAGGGGAAGGGACCATATATTTT.

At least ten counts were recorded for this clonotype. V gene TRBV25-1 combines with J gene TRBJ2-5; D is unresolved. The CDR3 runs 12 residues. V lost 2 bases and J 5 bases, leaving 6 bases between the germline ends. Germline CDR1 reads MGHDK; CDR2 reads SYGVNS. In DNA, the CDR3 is TGTGCCAGCAGTGAAGGTGCGGAGACCCAGTACTTC. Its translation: CASSEGAETQYF.

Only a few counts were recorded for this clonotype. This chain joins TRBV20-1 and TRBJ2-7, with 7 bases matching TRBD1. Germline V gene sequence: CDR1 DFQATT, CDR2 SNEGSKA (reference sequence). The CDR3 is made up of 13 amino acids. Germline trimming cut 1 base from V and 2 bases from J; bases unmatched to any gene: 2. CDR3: CSARADRAYEQYF. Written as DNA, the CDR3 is TGCAGTGCTAGAGCTGACAGGGCCTACGAGCAGTACTTC.

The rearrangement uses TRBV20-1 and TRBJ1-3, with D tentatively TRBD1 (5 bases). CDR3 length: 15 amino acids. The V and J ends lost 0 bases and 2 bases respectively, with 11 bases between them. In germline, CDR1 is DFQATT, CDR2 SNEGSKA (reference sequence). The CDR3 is CSARDLRGTGNTIYF. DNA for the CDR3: TGCAGTGCTAGAGATCTTAGGGGAACTGGAAACACCATATATTTT.

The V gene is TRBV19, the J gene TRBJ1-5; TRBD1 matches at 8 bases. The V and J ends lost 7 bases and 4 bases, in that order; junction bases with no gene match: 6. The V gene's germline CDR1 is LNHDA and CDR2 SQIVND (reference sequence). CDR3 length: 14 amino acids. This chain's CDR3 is CASKGTGRNQPQHF. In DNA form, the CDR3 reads TGTGCCAGTAAGGGGACAGGAAGGAATCAGCCCCAGCATTTT. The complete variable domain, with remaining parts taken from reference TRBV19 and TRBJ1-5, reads DGGITQSPKYLFRKEGQNVTLSCEQNLNHDAMYWYRQDPGQGLRLIYYSQIVNDFQKGDIAEGYSVSREKKESFPLTVTSAQKNPTAFYLCASKGTGRNQPQHFGDGTRLSIL.

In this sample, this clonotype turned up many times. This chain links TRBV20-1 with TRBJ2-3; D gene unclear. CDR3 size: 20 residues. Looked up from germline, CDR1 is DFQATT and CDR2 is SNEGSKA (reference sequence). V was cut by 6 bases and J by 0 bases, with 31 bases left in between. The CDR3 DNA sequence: TGCAGTGCCTTAATCAGACCGACACTGTCCGCTTTCCTTAGCACAGATACGCAGTATTTT. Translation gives CSALIRPTLSAFLSTDTQYF.

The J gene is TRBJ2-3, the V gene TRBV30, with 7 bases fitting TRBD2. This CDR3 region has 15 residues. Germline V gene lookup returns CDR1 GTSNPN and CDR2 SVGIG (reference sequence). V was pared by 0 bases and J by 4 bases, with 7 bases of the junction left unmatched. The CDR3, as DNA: TGTGCCTGGAGTGTTGGGAGCGGGAATGCAGATACGCAGTATTTT. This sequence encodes CAWSVGSGNADTQYF.

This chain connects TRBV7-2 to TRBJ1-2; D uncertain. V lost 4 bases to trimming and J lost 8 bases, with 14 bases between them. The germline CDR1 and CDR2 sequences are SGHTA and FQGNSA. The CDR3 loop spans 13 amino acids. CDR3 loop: CASSSGPGEGYTF. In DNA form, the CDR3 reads TGTGCCAGCAGCTCAGGACCTGGAGAGGGCTACACCTTC.

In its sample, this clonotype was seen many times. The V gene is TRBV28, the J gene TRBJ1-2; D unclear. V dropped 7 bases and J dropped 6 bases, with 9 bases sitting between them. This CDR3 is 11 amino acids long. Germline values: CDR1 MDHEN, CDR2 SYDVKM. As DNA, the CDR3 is TGTGCCAGCATAGGGTCTCATGGCTACACCTTC. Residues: CASIGSHGYTF.

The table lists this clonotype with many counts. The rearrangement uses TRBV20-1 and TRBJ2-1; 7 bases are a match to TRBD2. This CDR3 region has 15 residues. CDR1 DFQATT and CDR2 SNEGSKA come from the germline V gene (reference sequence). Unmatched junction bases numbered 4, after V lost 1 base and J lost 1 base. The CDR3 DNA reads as TGCAGTGCTAGAGGAGGCGGGAGTTCCTACAATGAGCAGTTCTTC. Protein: CSARGGGSSYNEQFF.

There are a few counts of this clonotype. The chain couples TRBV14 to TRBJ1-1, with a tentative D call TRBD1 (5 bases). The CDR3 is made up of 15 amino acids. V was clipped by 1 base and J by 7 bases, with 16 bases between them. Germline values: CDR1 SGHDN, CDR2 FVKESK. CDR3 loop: CASSQAAGGAGEAFF. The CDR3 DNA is TGTGCCAGCAGCCAAGCGGCGGGTGGGGCAGGTGAAGCTTTCTTT.

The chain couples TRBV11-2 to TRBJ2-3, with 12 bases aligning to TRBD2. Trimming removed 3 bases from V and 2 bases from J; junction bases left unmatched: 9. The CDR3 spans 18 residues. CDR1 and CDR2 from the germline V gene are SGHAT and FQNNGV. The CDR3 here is CASSFRTSGTSSTDTQYF. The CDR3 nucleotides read TGTGCCAGCAGCTTCCGGACTAGCGGGACCTCTTCCACAGATACGCAGTATTTT.

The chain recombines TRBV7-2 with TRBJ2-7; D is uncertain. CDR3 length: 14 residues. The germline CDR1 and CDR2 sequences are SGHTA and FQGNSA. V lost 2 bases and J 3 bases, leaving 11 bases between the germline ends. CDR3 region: CASSLSRAVYEQYV. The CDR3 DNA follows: TGTGCCAGCAGCTTAAGTAGGGCGGTCTACGAGCAGTACGTC.

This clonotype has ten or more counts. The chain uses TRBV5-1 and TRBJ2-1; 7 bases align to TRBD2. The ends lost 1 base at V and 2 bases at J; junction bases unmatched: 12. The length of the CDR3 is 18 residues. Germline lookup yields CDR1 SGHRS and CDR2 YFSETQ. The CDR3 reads CASSLFASGDLTYNEQFF. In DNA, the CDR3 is TGCGCCAGCAGCTTGTTCGCTAGCGGCGATCTCACCTACAATGAGCAGTTCTTC. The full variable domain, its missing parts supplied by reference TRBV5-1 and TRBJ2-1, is KAGVTQTPRYLIKTRGQQVTLSCSPISGHRSVSWYQQTPGQGLQFLFEYFSETQRNKGNFPGRFSGRQFSNSRSEMNVSTLELGDSALYLCASSLFASGDLTYNEQFFGPGTRLTVL.

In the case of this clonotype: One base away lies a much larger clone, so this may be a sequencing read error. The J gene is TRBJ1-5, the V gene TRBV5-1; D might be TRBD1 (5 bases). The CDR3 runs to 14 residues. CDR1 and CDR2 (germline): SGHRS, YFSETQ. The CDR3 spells CARSSGTLNQPQHF. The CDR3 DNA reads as TGCGCCCGCAGCTCGGGGACCCTTAATCAGCCCCAGCATTTT.